The 8 T cell receptor beta chains below come from one sample, sequenced in a study of blood T cell repertoires in COVID-19. Sequenced by immunoSEQ multiplex PCR; TCRdb stores in-frame clones only, minus some. The sample gives 200,000 to 250,000 clones, roughly nine tenths of which show up once; over 3% is in the top ten. What was sequenced was PBMCs or T cells enriched from blood (not recorded which). Source of these receptors: a woman in her forties or fifties in a cohort exposed to, infected with or recovered from COVID-19 (not recorded which).

The V call is TRBV4-2, the J call TRBJ1-1; tentatively, D is TRBD1 (6 bases). Trimming removed 0 bases from V and 8 bases from J, with 22 bases in between. CDR1 LGHNA and CDR2 YNFKEQ come from the germline V gene. There are 17 residues in the CDR3. As DNA, the CDR3 is TGTGCCAGCAGCCAAGATCCTAGAATTCAGGGGACCATGGAAGCTTTCTTT. Protein product: CASSQDPRIQGTMEAFF.

This clone has a handful of counts. This chain uses TRBV9 with TRBJ2-2, with a tentative D call TRBD1 (5 bases). Germline V gene lookup returns CDR1 SGDLS and CDR2 YYNGEE. Trimming removed 0 bases at V and 1 base at J, with 7 bases between. This CDR3 spans 15 amino acids. The CDR3 DNA follows: TGTGCCAGCAGCGTAGGACAGCGGAACACCGGGGAGCTGTTTTTT. This sequence encodes CASSVGQRNTGELFF.

The chain couples TRBV5-1 to TRBJ1-1; D may be TRBD1 (6 bases). Germline values: CDR1 SGHRS, CDR2 YFSETQ. This CDR3 has 14 amino acids. V was clipped by 4 bases and J by 1 base, with 11 bases between them. The CDR3 is CASSPWTANTEAFF. CDR3 bases: TGCGCCAGCAGCCCGTGGACAGCGAACACTGAAGCTTTCTTT. The full variable domain, with the rest looked up from reference TRBV5-1 and TRBJ1-1, is KAGVTQTPRYLIKTRGQQVTLSCSPISGHRSVSWYQQTPGQGLQFLFEYFSETQRNKGNFPGRFSGRQFSNSRSEMNVSTLELGDSALYLCASSPWTANTEAFFGQGTRLTVV.

This CDR3 is CAISVDTYEQYF. CDR3 DNA: TGTGCCATCAGTGTCGACACCTACGAGCAGTACTTC. The gene calls are TRBV10-3 and TRBJ2-7; D is unclear. Germline assignment: CDR1 ENHRY and CDR2 SYGVKD. CDR3 size: 12 residues. The V and J ends lost 4 bases and 2 bases respectively, with 6 bases between them.

The chain has TRBV4-3 and TRBJ1-3; maybe TRBD1 (6 bases). CDR1 and CDR2 (germline): LGHNA, YSLEER. There are 16 residues in the CDR3. Trimming removed 3 bases at V and 4 bases at J, with 16 bases between. The CDR3 loop reads CASSHSSGTTGNTIYF. The CDR3 nucleotides read TGCGCCAGCAGCCACTCATCCGGGACAACCGGAAACACCATATATTTT.

The J gene is TRBJ1-5, the V gene TRBV28, with 7 nucleotides matching TRBD1. From germline, CDR1 is MDHEN and CDR2 SYDVKM. This CDR3 comprises 17 residues. V was pared by 6 bases and J by 0 bases, with 11 bases of the junction left unmatched. As DNA, the CDR3 is TGTGCCAGCAGCCCTAGGACAGGCCTCTATAGCAATCAGCCCCAGCATTTT. This translates into CASSPRTGLYSNQPQHF.

V and J are TRBV10-2 and TRBJ1-5, with D maybe TRBD1 (5 bases). The CDR3 is 12 amino acids. V dropped 8 bases and J dropped 9 bases, with 14 bases sitting between them. Germline V CDR1 and CDR2: WSHSY, SAAADI. CDR3 in amino acids: CASGQDNAPQHF. Written as DNA, the CDR3 is TGCGCCAGCGGCCAGGACAATGCGCCCCAGCATTTT.

This clone was seen once. The rearrangement uses TRBV4-2 and TRBJ2-2, with a tentative D call TRBD1 (6 bases). CDR3 size: 15 residues. The germline CDR1 and CDR2 sequences are LGHNA and YNFKEQ. V lost 0 bases and J lost 7, with 12 bases in between. CDR3 nucleotide sequence: TGTGCCAGCAGCCAAGATTCAGGGGTTCTCGGGGAGCTGTTTTTT. Encoded protein: CASSQDSGVLGELFF.